The 9 T cell receptor beta chains given below trace back to one sample, sequenced in a study of cytomegalovirus exposure and HLA in healthy donors. PCR used 60 Vbeta primers and 13 Jbeta primers. TCRdb's copy holds only in-frame clones and misses some; the assay was immunoSEQ multiplex PCR. Among 90,000 to 120,000 clones, around 74% were seen once, and the ten largest hold roughly 15%. Sequenced: PBMCs. These receptors all stem from a woman between 35 and 50 years old in good health and CMV-seropositive.

The rearrangement links TRBV2 to TRBJ1-2; D is unresolved. There are 10 residues in the CDR3. Trimming removed 8 bases from V and 5 bases from J, with 6 bases in between. Germline V gene lookup returns CDR1 SNHLY and CDR2 FYNNEI. In DNA, the CDR3 is TGTGCCAGCGGGAGTTATGGCTACACCTTC. Residues: CASGSYGYTF.

The rearrangement joins TRBV30 to TRBJ1-6; no clear D gene. This CDR3 spans 17 amino acids. V was cut by 2 bases and J by 7 bases, with 21 bases left in between. Germline CDR1 and CDR2: GTSNPN and SVGIG (reference sequence). CDR3 coding DNA: TGTGCCTGGAGTTCCCAGAGGACTCTTGGGAAAAATTCACCCCTCCACTTT. This gives the protein CAWSSQRTLGKNSPLHF.

V is TRBV2 and J is TRBJ1-5; 10 bases match TRBD1. CDR3 length equals 14 residues. The germline CDR1 and CDR2 sequences are SNHLY and FYNNEI. Trimming removed 9 bases from V and 4 bases from J; junction bases left unmatched: 6. The CDR3, as DNA: TGTGCCAGTGGACCGGGACAGGGGAATCAGCCCCAGCATTTT. It is translated as CASGPGQGNQPQHF.

The CDR3 loop reads CASSQDPGTGGIYGYTF. The CDR3 coding sequence is TGTGCCAGCAGCCAAGACCCCGGGACAGGGGGCATCTATGGCTACACCTTC. V usage is TRBV4-2 and J usage is TRBJ1-2; TRBD1 matches 12 bases. The CDR3 has 17 residues. The germline gives CDR1 LGHNA, CDR2 YNFKEQ. The trim removed 0 bases at V and 4 bases at J, leaving 6 bases unmatched.

This clone was detected once. This chain links TRBV13 with TRBJ2-7; D is undetermined. Per germline, CDR1 PRHDT and CDR2 FYEKMQ (reference sequence). The germline V and J ends were trimmed by 2 bases and 1 base, with 3 bases remaining between them. This CDR3 is built from 12 residues. The CDR3 here is CASSLPSYEQYF. CDR3 nucleotides: TGTGCCAGCAGCTTACCTTCCTACGAGCAGTACTTC.

The chain recombines TRBV9 with TRBJ2-2; TRBD1 might be the D (5 bases). Germline lookup yields CDR1 SGDLS and CDR2 YYNGEE. The CDR3 runs to 16 residues. Deletions cut 2 bases from V and 0 bases from J, with 11 bases between. CDR3 sequence (DNA): TGTGCCAGCAGCGTTGGACATACCTCGAACACCGGGGAGCTGTTTTTT. Its translation is CASSVGHTSNTGELFF.

The genes are TRBV4-3 and TRBJ1-1, with D tentatively TRBD1 (6 bases). The germline CDR1 and CDR2 sequences are LGHNA and YSLEER. This CDR3 has 13 residues. Trimming left V 1 base short and J 10 bases short, with 13 bases between. The CDR3 DNA sequence: TGCGCCAGCAGCCAAGGACAGGCTGGGAGAGCTTTCTTT. This codes for CASSQGQAGRAFF.

In DNA, the CDR3 is TGTGCCAGCAGCTGGGGCCGGGCAGGGGGTGATCAGCCCCAGCATTTT. Its translation is CASSWGRAGGDQPQHF. The chain joins TRBV5-5 to TRBJ1-5; 7 bases map to TRBD1. Per germline, CDR1 SGHKS and CDR2 YYEKEE (reference sequence). V shed 3 bases and J 5 bases; nucleotides not matched to a gene: 11. The CDR3 runs to 16 residues.

This rearrangement joins TRBV2 to TRBJ1-2; D ambiguous. Germline assignment: CDR1 SNHLY and CDR2 FYNNEI. The CDR3 consists of 17 residues. The V gene lost 2 bases and the J gene lost 2 bases, with 18 bases spanning the gap. CDR3 in DNA: TGTGCCAGCAGTGAAACACCAATCCCATACCAGAACTATGGCTACACCTTC. This encodes CASSETPIPYQNYGYTF.